The present TCR beta chain was sequenced within a study of T cell responses to AZD1222 COVID-19 vaccine. The protocol was immunoSEQ multiplex PCR, while the TCRdb copy is restricted to in-frame clones and leaves out a portion. Of some 130,000 clones listed, 89% are singletons. This CDR3 has 14 amino acids. Germline assignment: CDR1 LGHNA and CDR2 YNFKEQ. V was pared by 4 bases and J by 5 bases, with 3 bases of the junction left unmatched. The clonotype originates from an adult in good health. This specimen was peripheral blood, taken on day 0 of AZD1222 vaccination. The chain combines TRBV4-2 with TRBJ1-4, with TRBD1 identical over 8 bases. CDR3 DNA sequence: TGTGCCAGCAGCCTGGGGACAGGCAATGAAAAACTGTTTTTT. Translating gives CASSLGTGNEKLFF.